The following is a T cell receptor (beta chain) sequence with its context. This record comes from a study of shared clonotypes between healthy human individuals. V was clipped by 3 bases and J by 6 bases, with 8 bases between them. Per germline, CDR1 MDHEN and CDR2 SYDVKM. This CDR3 is built from 12 residues. The authors loaded around 200 ng DNA, about 30,000 T cell genomes, into sorted-subset replicate PCRs. Sequencing was performed with immunoSEQ multiplex PCR; in TCRdb, only in-frame clones are kept and a portion is missing. The sample has 2 million to 2.5 million clones, around 92% seen once. The rearrangement uses TRBV28 and TRBJ2-5; unclear D gene. The sample consisted of naive CD4+ T cells from PBMCs. As to subset: CD45RA+ positively selected. This TCR was sampled from a man in his late teens or twenties in good health. Some clones in this sample may be carry-over from other donors' samples. The CDR3 DNA sequence: TGTGCCAGCAGTTTGAACGGTCAGACCCAGTACTTC. Translated, it gives CASSLNGQTQYF. The complete variable domain, with remaining parts taken from reference TRBV28 and TRBJ2-5, reads DVKVTQSSRYLVKRTGEKVFLECVQDMDHENMFWYRQDPGLGLRLIYFSYDVKMKEKGDIPEGYSVSREKKERFSLILESASTNQTSMYLCASSLNGQTQYFGPGTRLLVL.